Listed below are T cell receptor beta chains from one sample, sequenced in a study of blood T cells in healthy people across ages. TCRdb reanalysed the 5' RACE reads using MiXCR and keeps one entry per CDR3 protein. The sample has under 1,100,000 distinct CDR3 sequences, under 30% seen once. These data were also filed under a second study, of T cells of mothers and their children.

Sequencing was performed on blood. The receptors derive from a girl aged 2 to 10 in good health. CDR3s include the opening cysteine and the closing phenylalanine or tryptophan.

j_gene,v_gene,CDR3aa
TRBJ1-3,TRBV7-9,CASSFMGTGNTIYF
TRBJ2-5,TRBV5-1,CASGRDRQETQYF
TRBJ2-7,TRBV20-1,CSATGQERTYEQYF
TRBJ2-7,TRBV11-2,CASSLVGTAGNPKASYEQYF
TRBJ2-3,TRBV5-1,CASSLGGGGPSTDTQYF
TRBJ2-1,TRBV9,CASGRGNEQFF
TRBJ2-3,TRBV4-1,CASTQGPYGTDTQYF
TRBJ1-2,TRBV7-9,CASSYSTGVSYGYTF
TRBJ1-3,TRBV20-1,CSATGGDTIYF
TRBJ2-5,TRBV3-1,CASSQSAWETQYF
TRBJ1-2,TRBV12-3/TRBV12-4,CASLDEEGGYTF
NA,TRBV6-5,CASSYSMLPAREVSYEQYF
TRBJ2-5,TRBV6-2/TRBV6-3,CASSAPETQYF
TRBJ1-1,TRBV29-1,CSVVYEGGSTEAFF
TRBJ1-2,TRBV29-1,CSVVWTGGLNYGYTF
TRBJ1-2,TRBV20-1,CSARDISATDGLVGYTF
TRBJ1-2,TRBV20-1,CSASAIWGSGYTF
TRBJ2-1,TRBV28,CASRAGTVDNEQFF
TRBJ2-1,TRBV15,CATSIFSYNEQFF
TRBJ1-1,TRBV2,CASSEFHRDTEAFF
TRBJ2-3,TRBV15,CATSRVRTDTQYF
TRBJ2-5,TRBV10-3,CAISESTRDGQETQYF
TRBJ2-5,TRBV7-2,CASSLWKGERGTQYF
TRBJ2-1,TRBV24-1,CATSDLDGRGKGNEQFF
NA,TRBV5-1,CASSLYPGVASYEQYF
TRBJ2-5,TRBV20-1,CSASNQGERGETQYF
TRBJ1-1,TRBV29-1,CSVKDLYQTEAFF
TRBJ2-2,TRBV5-1,CASSSGRLNTGELFF
TRBJ1-1,TRBV29-1,CSADVMNTEAFF
TRBJ1-4,TRBV15,CATSRDRGPNEKLFF
TRBJ1-1,TRBV20-1,CSAPRSGSTEAFF
TRBJ1-1,TRBV29-1,CSVGGDLNTEAFF
TRBJ1-2,TRBV20-1,CSARSLTGDVSDYTF
TRBJ2-1,TRBV15,CATSRDEGGVYNEQFF
TRBJ2-7,TRBV29-1,CSVRTSGRGEQYF
NA,TRBV25-1,CASSERGRETQYF
TRBJ2-7,TRBV4-2,CASSLLAGNYEQYF
TRBJ1-2,TRBV5-1,CASSNGQGANYGYTF
TRBJ2-3,TRBV7-8,CASSDARDRESGTQYF
NA,TRBV14,CASSQASRGLTAYNEQFF
TRBJ1-5,TRBV6-6,CASSSDMGNQPQHF
TRBJ2-1,TRBV7-2,CASRAVQGSNEQFF
TRBJ2-5,TRBV4-1,CASSRVSGSGETQYF
TRBJ2-5,TRBV11-2,CSSSLNSGSSGEQYF
TRBJ2-7,TRBV3-1,CASSQERYGTEQYF
TRBJ2-5,TRBV12-5,CASKGGDRETQYF
TRBJ2-1,TRBV5-1,CASTGLVDNEQFF
NA,TRBV29-1,CSVVGDGLFYEQYF